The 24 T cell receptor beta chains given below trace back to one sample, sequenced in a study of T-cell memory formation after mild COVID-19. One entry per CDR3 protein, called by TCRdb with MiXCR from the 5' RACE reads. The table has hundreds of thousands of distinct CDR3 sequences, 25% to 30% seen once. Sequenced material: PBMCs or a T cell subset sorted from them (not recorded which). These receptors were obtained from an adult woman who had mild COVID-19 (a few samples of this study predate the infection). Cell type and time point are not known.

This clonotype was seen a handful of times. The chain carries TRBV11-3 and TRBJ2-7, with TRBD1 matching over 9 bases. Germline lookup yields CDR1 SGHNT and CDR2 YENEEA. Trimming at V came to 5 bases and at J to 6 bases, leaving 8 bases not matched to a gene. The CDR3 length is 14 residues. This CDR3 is CASSLGTGHREQYF. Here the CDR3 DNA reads TGTGCCAGCAGCCTCGGGACAGGGCATCGCGAGCAGTACTTC. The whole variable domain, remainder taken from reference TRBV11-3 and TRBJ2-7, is EAGVVQSPRYKIIEKKQPVAFWCNPISGHNTLYWYLQNLGQGPELLIRYENEEAVDDSQLPKDRFSAERLKGVDSTLKIQPAELGDSAVYLCASSLGTGHREQYFGPGTRLTVT.

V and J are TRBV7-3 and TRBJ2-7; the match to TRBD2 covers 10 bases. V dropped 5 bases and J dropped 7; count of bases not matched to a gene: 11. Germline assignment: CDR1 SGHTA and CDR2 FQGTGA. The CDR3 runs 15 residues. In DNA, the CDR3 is TGTGCCAGCAGCGATCCCGGGACTAGCGTGAGGGAGCAGTACTTC. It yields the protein CASSDPGTSVREQYF.

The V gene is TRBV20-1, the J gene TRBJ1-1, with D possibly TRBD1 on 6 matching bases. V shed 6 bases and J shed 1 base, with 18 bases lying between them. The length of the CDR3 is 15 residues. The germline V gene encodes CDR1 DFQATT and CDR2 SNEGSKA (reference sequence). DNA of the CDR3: TGCAGTGCCGGGCGCTTGGACAGACCGAACACTGAAGCTTTCTTT. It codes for CSAGRLDRPNTEAFF.

The CDR3 nucleotides are TGCGCCAGCAGCCAAGTGGGACAGTATGATTCTAACTATGGCTACACCTTC. Its protein product is CASSQVGQYDSNYGYTF. This rearrangement joins TRBV4-3 to TRBJ1-2, with TRBD1 matching 7 bases. This CDR3 has 17 residues. V dropped 1 base and J dropped 0; count of bases not matched to a gene: 8. Germline V gene sequence: CDR1 LGHNA, CDR2 YSLEER.

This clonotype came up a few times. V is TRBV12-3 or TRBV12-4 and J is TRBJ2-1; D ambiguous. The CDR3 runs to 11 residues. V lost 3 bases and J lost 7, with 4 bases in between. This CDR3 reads CASSLPNEQFF. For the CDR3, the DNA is TGTGCCAGCAGTTTGCCAAATGAGCAGTTCTTC.

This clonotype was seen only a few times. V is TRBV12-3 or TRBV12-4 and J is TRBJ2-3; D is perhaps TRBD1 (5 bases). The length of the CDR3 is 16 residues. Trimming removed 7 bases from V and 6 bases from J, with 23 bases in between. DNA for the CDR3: TGTGCCAGCACCGACGCAGTAGGGGCACCTGGGGATACGCAGTATTTT. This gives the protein CASTDAVGAPGDTQYF.

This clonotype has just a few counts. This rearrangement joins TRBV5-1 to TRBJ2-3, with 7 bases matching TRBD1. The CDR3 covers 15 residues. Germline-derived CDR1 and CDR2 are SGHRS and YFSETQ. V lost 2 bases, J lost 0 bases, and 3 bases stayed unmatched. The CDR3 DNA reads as TGCGCCAGCAGCTTTAAGGGGGCGAGCACAGATACGCAGTATTTT. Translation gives CASSFKGASTDTQYF.

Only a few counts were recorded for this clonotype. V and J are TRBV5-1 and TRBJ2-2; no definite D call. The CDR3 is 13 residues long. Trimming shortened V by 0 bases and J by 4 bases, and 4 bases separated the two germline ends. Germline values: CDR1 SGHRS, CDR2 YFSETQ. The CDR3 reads CASSLEFTGELFF. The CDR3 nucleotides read TGCGCCAGCAGCTTGGAGTTCACCGGGGAGCTGTTTTTT.

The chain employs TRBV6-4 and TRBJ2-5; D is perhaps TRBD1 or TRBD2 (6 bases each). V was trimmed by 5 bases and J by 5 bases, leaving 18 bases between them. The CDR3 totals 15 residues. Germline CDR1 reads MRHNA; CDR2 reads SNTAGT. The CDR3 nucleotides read TGTGCCAGCAGTCCCAGAGGGGGGCCCGCGGAGACCCAGTACTTC. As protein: CASSPRGGPAETQYF.

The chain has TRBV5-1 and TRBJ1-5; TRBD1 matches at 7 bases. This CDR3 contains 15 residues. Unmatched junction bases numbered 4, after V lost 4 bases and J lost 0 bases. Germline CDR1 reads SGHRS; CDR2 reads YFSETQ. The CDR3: CASSPGQDSNQPQHF. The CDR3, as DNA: TGCGCCAGCAGCCCCGGACAGGATAGCAATCAGCCCCAGCATTTT. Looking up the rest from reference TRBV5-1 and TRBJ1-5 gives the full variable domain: KAGVTQTPRYLIKTRGQQVTLSCSPISGHRSVSWYQQTPGQGLQFLFEYFSETQRNKGNFPGRFSGRQFSNSRSEMNVSTLELGDSALYLCASSPGQDSNQPQHFGDGTRLSIL.

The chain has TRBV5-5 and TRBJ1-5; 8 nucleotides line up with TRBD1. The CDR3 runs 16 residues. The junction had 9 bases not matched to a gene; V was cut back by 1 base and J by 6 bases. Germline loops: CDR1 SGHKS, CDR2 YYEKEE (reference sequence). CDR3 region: CASSLFPGQGRQPQHF. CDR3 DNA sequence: TGTGCCAGCAGCTTGTTTCCAGGACAGGGTCGTCAGCCCCAGCATTTT.

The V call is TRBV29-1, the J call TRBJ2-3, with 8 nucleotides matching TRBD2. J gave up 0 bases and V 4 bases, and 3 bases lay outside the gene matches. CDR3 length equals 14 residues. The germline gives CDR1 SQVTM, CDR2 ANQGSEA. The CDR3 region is CSVGSGISTDTQYF. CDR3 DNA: TGCAGCGTTGGTAGCGGGATTAGCACAGATACGCAGTATTTT.

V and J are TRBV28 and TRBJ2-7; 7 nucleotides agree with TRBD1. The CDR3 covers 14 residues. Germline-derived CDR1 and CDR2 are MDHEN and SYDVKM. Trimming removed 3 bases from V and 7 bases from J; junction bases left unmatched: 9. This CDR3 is CASSFLTGAGEQYF. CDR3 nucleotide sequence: TGTGCCAGCAGTTTCCTCACAGGGGCTGGGGAGCAGTACTTC.

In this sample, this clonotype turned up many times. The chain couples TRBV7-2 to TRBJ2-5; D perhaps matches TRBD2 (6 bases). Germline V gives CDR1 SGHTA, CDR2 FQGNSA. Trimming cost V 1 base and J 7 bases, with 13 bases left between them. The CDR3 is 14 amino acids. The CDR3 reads CASSLGGGSATQYF. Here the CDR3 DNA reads TGTGCCAGCAGCTTAGGTGGAGGGAGTGCGACCCAGTACTTC.

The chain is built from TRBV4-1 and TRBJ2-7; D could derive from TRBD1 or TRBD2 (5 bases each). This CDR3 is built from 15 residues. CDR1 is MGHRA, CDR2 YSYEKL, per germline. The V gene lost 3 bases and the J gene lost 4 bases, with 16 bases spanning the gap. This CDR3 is CASSHGARGWYEQYF. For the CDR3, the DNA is TGCGCCAGCAGCCATGGGGCCCGGGGTTGGTACGAGCAGTACTTC.

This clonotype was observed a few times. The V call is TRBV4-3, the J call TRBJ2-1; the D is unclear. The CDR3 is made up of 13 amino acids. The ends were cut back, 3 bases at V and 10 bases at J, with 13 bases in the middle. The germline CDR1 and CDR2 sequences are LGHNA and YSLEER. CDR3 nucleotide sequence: TGCGCCAGCAGCCAGTACCGGACCGGGGAGCAGTTCTTC. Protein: CASSQYRTGEQFF.

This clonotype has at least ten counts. CDR3 sequence: CASSFSRNTEAFF. The CDR3 DNA reads TGTGCCAGCAGCTTTTCACGTAACACTGAAGCTTTCTTT. The chain is built from TRBV7-6 and TRBJ1-1, with D uncertain. Germline values: CDR1 SGHVS, CDR2 FNYEAQ. Trimming shortened V by 3 bases and J by 2 bases, and 7 bases separated the two germline ends. The CDR3 has 13 residues.

CDR3 sequence: CASSEPDRIEQYF. CDR3 nucleotides: TGTGCCAGCAGTGAACCGGACCGGATCGAGCAGTACTTC. This chain connects TRBV25-1 to TRBJ2-7; unclear D gene. Trimming left V 2 bases short and J 6 bases short, with 11 bases between. The germline CDR1 and CDR2 sequences are MGHDK and SYGVNS. CDR3 size: 13 residues.

The DNA of the CDR3 is TGTGCCAGCAGTTTCGCCCGCGAGCAGTACTTC. This translates into CASSFAREQYF. V usage is TRBV6-5 and J usage is TRBJ2-7; unclear D gene. The CDR3 runs to 11 residues. V was trimmed by 4 bases and J by 6 bases, leaving 7 bases between them. Germline V gives CDR1 MNHEY, CDR2 SVGAGI.

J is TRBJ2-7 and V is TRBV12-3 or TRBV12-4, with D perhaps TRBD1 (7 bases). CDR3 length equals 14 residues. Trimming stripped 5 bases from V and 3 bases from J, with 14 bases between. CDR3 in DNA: TGTGCCAGCAGTCCAGGGGGGCGGGACTACGAGCAGTACTTC. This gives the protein CASSPGGRDYEQYF.

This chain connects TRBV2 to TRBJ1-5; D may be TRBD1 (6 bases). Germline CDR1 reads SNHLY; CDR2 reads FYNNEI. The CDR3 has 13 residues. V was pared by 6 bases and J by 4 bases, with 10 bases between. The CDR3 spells CASSRGQNQPQHF. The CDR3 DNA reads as TGTGCCAGCAGCCGAGGACAGAATCAGCCCCAGCATTTT.

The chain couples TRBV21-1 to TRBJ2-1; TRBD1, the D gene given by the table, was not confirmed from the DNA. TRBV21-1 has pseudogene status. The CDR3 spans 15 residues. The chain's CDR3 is CASSLRDRGLSEQFF. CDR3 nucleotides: TGTGCCAGCAGCCTCCGGGACAGGGGGCTAAGTGAGCAGTTCTTC.

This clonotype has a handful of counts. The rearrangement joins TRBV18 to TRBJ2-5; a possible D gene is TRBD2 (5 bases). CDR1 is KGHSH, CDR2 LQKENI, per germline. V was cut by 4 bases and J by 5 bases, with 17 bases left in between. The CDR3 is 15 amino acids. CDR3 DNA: TGTGCCAGCTCACTGGAGGCATTGCCTACGGAGACCCAGTACTTC. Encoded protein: CASSLEALPTETQYF.

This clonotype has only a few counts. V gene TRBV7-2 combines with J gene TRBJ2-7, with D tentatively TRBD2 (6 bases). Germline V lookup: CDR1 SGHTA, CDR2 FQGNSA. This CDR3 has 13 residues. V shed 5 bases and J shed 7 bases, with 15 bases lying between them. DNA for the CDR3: TGTGCCAGCAGCCGCTACCCCGGGGGTGAGCAGTACTTC. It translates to CASSRYPGGEQYF. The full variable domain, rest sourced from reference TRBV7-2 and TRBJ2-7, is GAGVSQSPSNKVTEKGKDVELRCDPISGHTALYWYRQSLGQGLEFLIYFQGNSAPDKSGLPSDRFSAERTGGSVSTLTIQRTQQEDSAVYLCASSRYPGGEQYFGPGTRLTVT.